This T cell receptor (beta chain) is from a study of blood T cell repertoires in COVID-19. Overall study context: COVID-19 samples from acute and convalescent phases originated in the United States, Italy and Spain. Sample material is recorded as cDNA or gDNA derived from T cells, B-cell-depleted T cells, or PBMCs.

Authors' methods: Reference gene primer amplification gave estimated nucleated cell counts. Sequencing used immunoSEQ multiplex PCR; TCRdb keeps in-frame clones, though not all of them. The V and J calls and clone size are taken from that table; D and trimming were inferred from the DNA. The sample holds under 200,000 clones, 65% to 85% seen once. Germline CDR1 MNHNS, CDR2 SASEGT. CDR3 length: 15 residues. V dropped 1 base and J dropped 4; count of bases not matched to a gene: 3. This TCR came from a woman aged 60-75 years with acute or convalescent COVID-19. Sequenced sample: peripheral blood. V is TRBV6-1 and J is TRBJ2-2; 7 nucleotides align to TRBD1. The chain's CDR3 is CASSEEGGPTGELFF. The CDR3, as DNA: TGTGCCAGCAGTGAAGAAGGGGGCCCCACCGGGGAGCTGTTTTTT.